This T cell receptor (beta chain) comes out of a study of PD-1 blockade in mismatch repair-deficient tumors. The data were produced by immunoSEQ multiplex PCR, yet TCRdb's version contains in-frame clones alone and is incomplete. The repertoire includes more than 90,000 clones, over 65% of them detected once, and roughly 4.8% sits in the top ten. Germline V gene data show CDR1 as SGHNT and CDR2 as YYREEE (reference sequence). This CDR3 has 15 amino acids. V lost 1 base and J 0 bases, leaving 9 bases between the germline ends. The receptor's source is an adult with mismatch repair-deficient cancer. This chain connects TRBV5-4 to TRBJ2-3; D gene unclear. The source was peripheral blood, collected about 60 weeks after starting pembrolizumab. CDR3: CASSLWVGSTDTQYF. CDR3 sequence (DNA): TGTGCCAGCAGCTTGTGGGTCGGGAGCACAGATACGCAGTATTTT.